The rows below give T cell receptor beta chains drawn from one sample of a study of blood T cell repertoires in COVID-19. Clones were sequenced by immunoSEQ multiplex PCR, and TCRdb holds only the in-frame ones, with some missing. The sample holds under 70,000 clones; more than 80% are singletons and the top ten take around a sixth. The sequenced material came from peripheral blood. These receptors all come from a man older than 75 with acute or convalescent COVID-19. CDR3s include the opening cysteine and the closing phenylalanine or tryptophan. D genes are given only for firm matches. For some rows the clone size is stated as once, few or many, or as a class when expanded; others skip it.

CDR3: CASEFDRPNTEAFF; DNA: TGTGCCAGTGAATTCGACAGGCCCAACACTGAAGCTTTCTTT; J: TRBJ1-1; length: 14; D: .; size: once; V: TRBV2
CDR3: CASSSLAGAGSYEQYF; DNA: TGTGCCAGCAGTTCCCTAGCGGGGGCCGGCTCCTACGAGCAGTACTTC; J: TRBJ2-7; length: 16; D: TRBD2; size: .; V: TRBV27
CDR3: CASSRGAGGTYEQYF; DNA: TGCGCCAGCAGCCGGGGGGCAGGGGGCACCTACGAGCAGTACTTC; J: TRBJ2-7; length: 15; D: .; size: .; V: TRBV5-1
CDR3: CASSLTSPGDTEAFF; DNA: TGTGCCAGCAGTTTGACCTCACCGGGGGACACTGAAGCTTTCTTT; J: TRBJ1-1; length: 15; D: .; size: .; V: TRBV28
CDR3: CATSSYSETNEKLFF; DNA: TGTGCCACCAGCAGCTACAGTGAAACTAATGAAAAACTGTTTTTT; J: TRBJ1-4; length: 15; D: .; size: .; V: TRBV15
CDR3: CASSSEEGANEKLFF; DNA: TGTGCCAGCAGTTCCGAAGAGGGAGCTAATGAAAAACTGTTTTTT; J: TRBJ1-4; length: 15; D: .; size: .; V: TRBV6-5
CDR3: CASSPQRGASYNEQFF; DNA: TGTGCCAGCAGCCCTCAGCGGGGGGCCTCCTACAATGAGCAGTTCTTC; J: TRBJ2-1; length: 16; D: TRBD2; size: .; V: TRBV7-9
CDR3: CASSTRGPDTNEQFF; DNA: TGCGCCAGCAGCACCAGGGGGCCGGATACCAATGAGCAGTTCTTC; J: TRBJ2-1; length: 15; D: TRBD1; size: .; V: TRBV5-1
CDR3: CASSARVGTYNEQFF; DNA: TGTGCCAGCAGCGCCAGGGTGGGAACCTACAATGAGCAGTTCTTC; J: TRBJ2-1; length: 15; D: .; size: .; V: TRBV11-3
CDR3: CAITNQGGTEAFF; DNA: TGTGCCATCACCAATCAGGGAGGCACTGAAGCTTTCTTT; J: TRBJ1-1; length: 13; D: .; size: few; V: TRBV10-3
CDR3: CAISGEGEDTQYF; DNA: TGTGCCATCAGTGGGGAGGGCGAAGATACGCAGTATTTT; J: TRBJ2-3; length: 13; D: TRBD2; size: once; V: TRBV10-3
CDR3: CASRSGSDTEAFF; DNA: TGTGCCAGCAGGTCGGGAAGTGACACTGAAGCTTTCTTT; J: TRBJ1-1; length: 13; D: .; size: .; V: TRBV6-5
CDR3: CASSLTARGPYEQYF; DNA: TGTGCCAGCAGCTTAACGGCGCGGGGCCCCTACGAGCAGTACTTC; J: TRBJ2-7; length: 15; D: .; size: .; V: TRBV7-6
CDR3: CASSLQAGGNEQYF; DNA: TGTGCCAGCAGCTTGCAGGCAGGGGGCAACGAGCAGTACTTC; J: TRBJ2-7; length: 14; D: TRBD1; size: .; V: TRBV7-8
CDR3: CASSIQGTNTDTQYF; DNA: TGTGCCAGTAGTATACAGGGGACGAACACAGATACGCAGTATTTT; J: TRBJ2-3; length: 15; D: .; size: .; V: TRBV19
CDR3: CASRTGGYEQYF; DNA: TGTGCCAGCAGGACAGGGGGCTATGAGCAGTACTTC; J: TRBJ2-7; length: 12; D: TRBD1; size: .; V: TRBV27
CDR3: CAISPGTSGGASSYNEQFF; DNA: TGTGCCATCAGCCCCGGGACTAGCGGGGGCGCGAGCTCCTACAATGAGCAGTTCTTC; J: TRBJ2-1; length: 19; D: TRBD2; size: .; V: TRBV10-3
CDR3: CASSPKQGYEQYF; DNA: TGTGCCAGCTCACCAAAGCAGGGCTACGAGCAGTACTTC; J: TRBJ2-7; length: 13; D: .; size: .; V: TRBV18
CDR3: CASSYSKRGGSEQYF; DNA: TGTGCCAGCAGTTACTCGAAAAGGGGGGGTAGCGAGCAGTACTTC; J: TRBJ2-7; length: 15; D: .; size: .; V: TRBV6-2/TRBV6-3
CDR3: CASSLKGAFFSNYGYTF; DNA: TGTGCCAGCAGCTTAAAAGGAGCCTTTTTTAGTAACTATGGCTACACCTTC; J: TRBJ1-2; length: 17; D: .; size: .; V: TRBV5-6
CDR3: CATEGSSGNTIYF; DNA: TGTGCCACAGAGGGAAGCTCTGGAAACACCATATATTTT; J: TRBJ1-3; length: 13; D: .; size: .; V: TRBV24-1
CDR3: CATSDLEEQFF; DNA: TGTGCCACCAGTGATTTGGAGGAGCAGTTCTTC; J: TRBJ2-1; length: 11; D: .; size: .; V: TRBV24-1
CDR3: CASSPVRGGSYEQYF; DNA: TGTGCCAGCAGCCCGGTGCGGGGGGGTTCCTACGAGCAGTACTTC; J: TRBJ2-7; length: 15; D: TRBD2; size: .; V: TRBV14
CDR3: CASSQVGTRGPDTQYF; DNA: TGTGCCAGCAGCCAAGTCGGGACTAGGGGTCCAGATACGCAGTATTTT; J: TRBJ2-3; length: 16; D: TRBD2; size: .; V: TRBV4-2
CDR3: CASSLAVGTEAFF; DNA: TGTGCCAGCAGCTTGGCAGTTGGCACTGAAGCTTTCTTT; J: TRBJ1-1; length: 13; D: .; size: .; V: TRBV5-8
CDR3: CASSLTGTDTQYF; DNA: TGTGCCAGCAGCTTAACTGGCACAGATACGCAGTATTTT; J: TRBJ2-3; length: 13; D: .; size: .; V: TRBV5-4
CDR3: CASSIDSGGVGQETQYF; DNA: TGTGCCAGTAGTATAGACTCAGGGGGCGTGGGTCAAGAGACCCAGTACTTC; J: TRBJ2-5; length: 17; D: TRBD1; size: .; V: TRBV19
CDR3: CASSLRGPYEQYF; DNA: TGTGCCAGCAGCTTGAGGGGGCCATACGAGCAGTACTTC; J: TRBJ2-7; length: 13; D: TRBD1; size: .; V: TRBV7-2
CDR3: CATSRDGTGDLSNQPQHF; DNA: TGTGCCACCAGCAGAGACGGGACAGGGGATTTATCCAATCAGCCCCAGCATTTT; J: TRBJ1-5; length: 18; D: TRBD1; size: .; V: TRBV15
CDR3: CATSEGGADRAFF; DNA: TGTGCCACCAGTGAAGGAGGGGCGGATAGGGCTTTCTTT; J: TRBJ1-1; length: 13; D: .; size: .; V: TRBV24-1
CDR3: CASSRTQGPDQPQHF; DNA: TGTGCCAGCAGCCGGACACAGGGGCCGGATCAGCCCCAGCATTTT; J: TRBJ1-5; length: 15; D: TRBD1; size: .; V: TRBV5-8
CDR3: CSASRPSGGSHSYEQYF; DNA: TGCAGTGCTAGTAGGCCTAGCGGGGGGTCACACTCCTACGAGCAGTACTTC; J: TRBJ2-7; length: 17; D: TRBD2; size: .; V: TRBV20-1
CDR3: CSVEGPTGRPREAFF; DNA: TGCAGCGTTGAAGGTCCGACAGGGCGGCCCCGGGAAGCTTTCTTT; J: TRBJ1-1; length: 15; D: TRBD1; size: .; V: TRBV29-1
CDR3: CASSLGTPVNTIYF; DNA: TGTGCCAGCAGCCTCGGGACTCCGGTAAACACCATATATTTT; J: TRBJ1-3; length: 14; D: .; size: .; V: TRBV6-5
CDR3: CASSRDVSYEQYF; DNA: TGTGCCAGCAGCCGAGACGTCTCCTACGAGCAGTACTTC; J: TRBJ2-7; length: 13; D: .; size: .; V: TRBV3-1/TRBV3-2